This T cell receptor beta chain stems from a study of T-cell reconstitution after alpha-beta-depleted transplantation in children. Whole-study findings and limits: Reportedly, alpha-beta T cells present about two months post-transplant originated from several hundred expanded clones of graft origin. Surviving recipient T cells and thymic progenitors underlay high day-60 TCRbeta diversity in some patients. Newly generated T cells supplied most T-cell counts and diversity one year post-transplant.

It was with unique molecular identifiers that the TCRbeta library was prepared. TCRdb recomputed calls from the PCR reads with MiXCR, one row per CDR3 protein. In the table there are roughly 400,000 distinct CDR3 sequences, roughly 43% of which are singletons. This clonotype was recorded many times. The antigen remains unidentified. Losses at the gene ends were 7 bases for V and 10 bases for J; bases not matched to a gene: 8. CDR3 length: 14 amino acids. Germline V gene lookup returns CDR1 SGHTA and CDR2 FQGNSA. The chain combines TRBV7-2 with TRBJ2-1; TRBD2 agrees at 12 bases. The sequence came from a girl aged 2-10 years with aplastic anemia, due to receive a stem cell transplant. The sample was PBMCs, taken before TCRalphabeta/CD19-depleted stem cell transplant. CDR3 region: CASKLAGGPKEQFF. The DNA of the CDR3 is TGTGCCAGCAAGCTAGCGGGAGGGCCGAAGGAGCAGTTCTTC.